A selection of T cell receptor beta chains follows, all from one sample in a study of cytomegalovirus exposure and HLA in healthy donors. Some clones are missing from TCRdb's copy, which holds only in-frame ones; the method was immunoSEQ multiplex PCR. The profile shows fewer than 250,000 clones, about 82% of them singletons. What was sequenced was PBMCs. The receptors stem from a young man in good health and CMV-seronegative. Each CDR3 is given with its conserved first and last residue. The D gene is left open where the match is weak. Some rows have no size entry. The others give once, few or many, or a class for an expanded clone.

D gene: .
V gene: TRBV7-8
clone size: .
J gene: TRBJ2-7
CDR3 length: 15
CDR3 DNA: TGTGCCAGCAGCTTAACCTCGACGGGGGGCAGGGAGCAGTACTTC
CDR3 protein: CASSLTSTGGREQYF

D gene: .
V gene: TRBV7-9
clone size: .
J gene: TRBJ2-2
CDR3 length: 14
CDR3 DNA: TGTGCCAGCTCCCTCGGGGCGAACACCGGGGAGCTGTTTTTT
CDR3 protein: CASSLGANTGELFF

D gene: TRBD1
V gene: TRBV7-2
clone size: .
J gene: TRBJ2-2
CDR3 length: 18
CDR3 DNA: TGTGCCAGCAGCTTAACGGTAGGGGACAGGGCTTACACCGGGGAGCTGTTTTTT
CDR3 protein: CASSLTVGDRAYTGELFF

D gene: .
V gene: TRBV2
clone size: .
J gene: TRBJ2-1
CDR3 length: 13
CDR3 DNA: TGTGCCAGCAGTGAACACTCCTACAATGAGCAGTTCTTC
CDR3 protein: CASSEHSYNEQFF

D gene: .
V gene: TRBV7-8
clone size: .
J gene: TRBJ2-1
CDR3 length: 18
CDR3 DNA: TGTGCCAGCAGCTTAGCGTTGATTACAGATATCTTCTACAATGAGCAGTTCTTC
CDR3 protein: CASSLALITDIFYNEQFF

D gene: .
V gene: TRBV5-6
clone size: few
J gene: TRBJ1-1
CDR3 length: 12
CDR3 DNA: TGTGCCAGCAGCTTGCAGGGCCTTCTAGCTTTCTTT
CDR3 protein: CASSLQGLLAFF

D gene: .
V gene: TRBV7-9
clone size: .
J gene: TRBJ1-2
CDR3 length: 12
CDR3 DNA: TGTTCCAGCTCCAACAGGGTCTATGGCTACACCTTC
CDR3 protein: CSSSNRVYGYTF

D gene: TRBD1
V gene: TRBV10-2
clone size: .
J gene: TRBJ2-2
CDR3 length: 15
CDR3 DNA: TGCGCCAGCAGGGGGACAGGGATTACCACCGGGGAGCTGTTTTTT
CDR3 protein: CASRGTGITTGELFF

D gene: TRBD1
V gene: TRBV18
clone size: .
J gene: TRBJ1-5
CDR3 length: 13
CDR3 DNA: TGTGCCAGTCACAGGGGTGGCAATCAGCCCCAGCATTTT
CDR3 protein: CASHRGGNQPQHF

D gene: .
V gene: TRBV19
clone size: few
J gene: TRBJ2-5
CDR3 length: 14
CDR3 DNA: TGTGCCAGTGGGGAGGCGCTCTTGGGGGAGACCCAGTACTTC
CDR3 protein: CASGEALLGETQYF

D gene: .
V gene: TRBV5-1
clone size: .
J gene: TRBJ2-6
CDR3 length: 16
CDR3 DNA: TGCGCCAGCAGCCCGACTGGACAGTCCACGGCCAACGTCCTGACTTTC
CDR3 protein: CASSPTGQSTANVLTF

D gene: .
V gene: TRBV7-9
clone size: .
J gene: TRBJ2-7
CDR3 length: 14
CDR3 DNA: TGTGCCAGCAGTCTATCAGGGGGGACATACGAGCAGTACTTC
CDR3 protein: CASSLSGGTYEQYF

D gene: TRBD1
V gene: TRBV5-1
clone size: .
J gene: TRBJ1-5
CDR3 length: 16
CDR3 DNA: TGCGCCAGCAGCTTGGAGCCGGGACAGGGGCATCAGCCCCAGCATTTT
CDR3 protein: CASSLEPGQGHQPQHF

D gene: .
V gene: TRBV18
clone size: few
J gene: TRBJ1-5
CDR3 length: 15
CDR3 DNA: TGTGCCAGCTCACCCGGCGGTGTTGGCCATCAGCCCCAGCATTTT
CDR3 protein: CASSPGGVGHQPQHF

D gene: TRBD2
V gene: TRBV13
clone size: .
J gene: TRBJ2-3
CDR3 length: 14
CDR3 DNA: TGTGCCAGCAGCTCCCGGGACTACACAGATACGCAGTATTTT
CDR3 protein: CASSSRDYTDTQYF

D gene: .
V gene: TRBV29-1
clone size: .
J gene: TRBJ1-1
CDR3 length: 12
CDR3 DNA: TGCAGCGGGGGACACACGAACACTGAAGCTTTCTTT
CDR3 protein: CSGGHTNTEAFF

D gene: TRBD1
V gene: TRBV7-9
clone size: once
J gene: TRBJ1-5
CDR3 length: 15
CDR3 DNA: TGTGCCAGCAGCCGTGGCGGGACAGCCAATCAGCCCCAGCATTTT
CDR3 protein: CASSRGGTANQPQHF

D gene: .
V gene: TRBV9
clone size: .
J gene: TRBJ1-1
CDR3 length: 15
CDR3 DNA: TGTGCCAGCAGCGTCGAGAGCCACTTGGGGGGACCAGCTTTCTTT
CDR3 protein: CASSVESHLGGPAFF

D gene: .
V gene: TRBV27
clone size: .
J gene: TRBJ1-5
CDR3 length: 13
CDR3 DNA: TGTGCCAGCAGTTTATACCCCCCCGGGCCCCAGCATTTT
CDR3 protein: CASSLYPPGPQHF

D gene: TRBD2
V gene: TRBV28
clone size: .
J gene: TRBJ2-3
CDR3 length: 17
CDR3 DNA: TGTGCCAGCAGTTTTCACGGACTAGCGGGGGGCACAGATACGCAGTATTTT
CDR3 protein: CASSFHGLAGGTDTQYF

D gene: .
V gene: TRBV4-3
clone size: .
J gene: TRBJ2-5
CDR3 length: 18
CDR3 DNA: TGCGCCAGCAGCCAGAGGGTGGGGTTGGGCAGGGGGGACGAGACCCAGTACTTC
CDR3 protein: CASSQRVGLGRGDETQYF

D gene: .
V gene: TRBV2
clone size: .
J gene: TRBJ2-1
CDR3 length: 13
CDR3 DNA: TGTGCCAGCTCGGGGAAATCCTACAATGAGCAGTTCTTC
CDR3 protein: CASSGKSYNEQFF

D gene: .
V gene: TRBV19
clone size: .
J gene: TRBJ2-5
CDR3 length: 13
CDR3 DNA: TGTGCCAGTAGTACCAGGGGAAAATCGACCCAGTACTTC
CDR3 protein: CASSTRGKSTQYF

D gene: TRBD2
V gene: TRBV6-1
clone size: .
J gene: TRBJ2-2
CDR3 length: 15
CDR3 DNA: TGTGCCAGCAGATTAGCGGGGGGCCCTACCGGGGAGCTGTTTTTT
CDR3 protein: CASRLAGGPTGELFF

D gene: TRBD1
V gene: TRBV10-3
clone size: few
J gene: TRBJ1-1
CDR3 length: 18
CDR3 DNA: TGTGCCATCAGGGCCTCCGGGACAGGGACGTTTTTGAACACTGAAGCTTTCTTT
CDR3 protein: CAIRASGTGTFLNTEAFF

D gene: TRBD2
V gene: TRBV7-9
clone size: .
J gene: TRBJ2-3
CDR3 length: 15
CDR3 DNA: TGTGCCAGCAGCTTTCGACTAGCGGTTAAAGATACGCAGTATTTT
CDR3 protein: CASSFRLAVKDTQYF

D gene: TRBD2
V gene: TRBV11-1
clone size: .
J gene: TRBJ2-1
CDR3 length: 17
CDR3 DNA: TGTGCCAGCAGCCCCGGGATTTCGGGGGGAACTTTGGATGAGCAGTTCTTC
CDR3 protein: CASSPGISGGTLDEQFF

D gene: .
V gene: TRBV7-8
clone size: .
J gene: TRBJ1-2
CDR3 length: 17
CDR3 DNA: TGTGCCAGCAGCCTCCGACTCCTCAGGGGATCGGACTATGGCTACACCTTC
CDR3 protein: CASSLRLLRGSDYGYTF

D gene: .
V gene: TRBV9
clone size: once
J gene: TRBJ2-7
CDR3 length: 14
CDR3 DNA: TGTGCCAGCAGCGTAGGCCAGGCCAACTACGAGCAGTACTTC
CDR3 protein: CASSVGQANYEQYF

D gene: TRBD1
V gene: TRBV18
clone size: .
J gene: TRBJ1-1
CDR3 length: 14
CDR3 DNA: TGTGCCAGCTCCCTGGCGGGCAGGGGGGTTGAAGCTTTCTTT
CDR3 protein: CASSLAGRGVEAFF

D gene: .
V gene: TRBV28
clone size: .
J gene: TRBJ2-2
CDR3 length: 14
CDR3 DNA: TGTGCCAGCAATGCCTTACTGAACACCGGGGAGCTGTTTTTT
CDR3 protein: CASNALLNTGELFF

D gene: .
V gene: TRBV19
clone size: .
J gene: TRBJ2-7
CDR3 length: 16
CDR3 DNA: TGTGCCAGTAGATCCTTACCGCGAGACGCGGCCTACGAGCAGTACTTC
CDR3 protein: CASRSLPRDAAYEQYF

D gene: .
V gene: TRBV28
clone size: .
J gene: TRBJ2-3
CDR3 length: 14
CDR3 DNA: TGTGCCAGCAGTTTGACTAGTAACGCAGATACGCAGTATTTT
CDR3 protein: CASSLTSNADTQYF

D gene: .
V gene: TRBV5-4
clone size: few
J gene: TRBJ1-3
CDR3 length: 15
CDR3 DNA: TGTGCCAGCAGCTTGACACCTGCCTCTGGAAACACCATATATTTT
CDR3 protein: CASSLTPASGNTIYF

D gene: TRBD1
V gene: TRBV29-1
clone size: .
J gene: TRBJ2-5
CDR3 length: 15
CDR3 DNA: TGCAGCGTTCCGGGACAGGGGGCCCAGTGGGAGACCCAGTACTTC
CDR3 protein: CSVPGQGAQWETQYF

D gene: TRBD1
V gene: TRBV29-1
clone size: .
J gene: TRBJ1-1
CDR3 length: 14
CDR3 DNA: TGCAGCGTCCCTGAACAGGGGGCTGGCACTGAAGCTTTCTTT
CDR3 protein: CSVPEQGAGTEAFF

D gene: TRBD1
V gene: TRBV9
clone size: .
J gene: TRBJ1-1
CDR3 length: 13
CDR3 DNA: TGTGCCAGCAGCGGAACAGGGGTTACTGAAGCTTTCTTT
CDR3 protein: CASSGTGVTEAFF

D gene: .
V gene: TRBV9
clone size: .
J gene: TRBJ2-7
CDR3 length: 14
CDR3 DNA: TGTGCCAGCAGCGTAAATTGGGAGCACTACGAGCAGTACTTC
CDR3 protein: CASSVNWEHYEQYF

D gene: TRBD1
V gene: TRBV23-1
clone size: .
J gene: TRBJ1-1
CDR3 length: 16
CDR3 DNA: TGCGCCAGCAGTCAAGAACCCGGGACAGTGAACACTGAAGCTTTCTTT
CDR3 protein: CASSQEPGTVNTEAFF

D gene: .
V gene: TRBV5-1
clone size: .
J gene: TRBJ2-7
CDR3 length: 18
CDR3 DNA: TGCGCCAGCAGCTTGGAACCTACAGGGTGGAATGGTTGGACCGAGCAGTACTTC
CDR3 protein: CASSLEPTGWNGWTEQYF

D gene: .
V gene: TRBV5-1
clone size: .
J gene: TRBJ2-3
CDR3 length: 18
CDR3 DNA: TGCGCCAGCAGCTTGGGGGTCTTCCGGGACTCAAGAAGTGGGACGCAGTATTTT
CDR3 protein: CASSLGVFRDSRSGTQYF

D gene: .
V gene: TRBV7-3
clone size: few
J gene: TRBJ2-3
CDR3 length: 12
CDR3 DNA: TGTGCCAGCAGTCACCTGCGGAGTACGCAGTATTTT
CDR3 protein: CASSHLRSTQYF

D gene: TRBD1
V gene: TRBV28
clone size: .
J gene: TRBJ2-7
CDR3 length: 13
CDR3 DNA: TGTGCCAGCAGTTCCCGGGACAGGACCGAGCAGTACTTC
CDR3 protein: CASSSRDRTEQYF

D gene: TRBD2
V gene: TRBV7-8
clone size: .
J gene: TRBJ2-1
CDR3 length: 16
CDR3 DNA: TGTGCCAGCAGCCCCCGGACTAGCGTAACCTACAATGAGCAGTTCTTC
CDR3 protein: CASSPRTSVTYNEQFF

D gene: .
V gene: TRBV7-8
clone size: .
J gene: TRBJ1-5
CDR3 length: 16
CDR3 DNA: TGTGCCAGCAGCCGCCGAGGGTGGGATAGCAATCAGCCCCAGCATTTT
CDR3 protein: CASSRRGWDSNQPQHF

D gene: TRBD1
V gene: TRBV6-5
clone size: .
J gene: TRBJ2-5
CDR3 length: 14
CDR3 DNA: TGTGCCAGCAGTTACGTTACAGGGGGAGAGACCCAGTACTTC
CDR3 protein: CASSYVTGGETQYF